Below are 23 T cell receptor beta chains sequenced from a single sample in a study of T cells in Graves' hyperthyroidism and ophthalmopathy. Authors of the study amplified TCR beta CDR3 regions from RNA transcripts. When the TCR CDR3 underwent first-round RT-PCR, the HTBI primer set was used. TCRdb re-called the multiplex PCR reads with MiXCR, one entry per CDR3 protein. Of 300,000 to 450,000 distinct CDR3 sequences listed, less than 15% are singletons. Material: blood. These receptors all stem from a woman between 18 and 29 years old with Graves' hyperthyroidism.

This clonotype was observed many times. The chain links TRBV15 to TRBJ1-2; 9 positions match TRBD1. The CDR3 spans 18 residues. CDR1 is LNHNV and CDR2 is YYDKDF in the germline V gene (reference sequence). With V trimmed by 8 bases and J by 1 base, 17 bases remained unmatched. The CDR3 DNA reads as TGTGCCACCTTGGGGGTTAAAAACAGGGGGCAGGGTAACTATGGCTACACCTTC. Its translation: CATLGVKNRGQGNYGYTF.

This clonotype was found a few times. The rearrangement links TRBV27 to TRBJ2-3; 10 bases line up with TRBD2. The CDR3 length is 17 residues. Looked up from germline, CDR1 is MNHEY and CDR2 is SMNVEV (reference sequence). V was pared by 2 bases and J by 0 bases, with 5 bases of the junction left unmatched. The CDR3 sequence: CASSLPSGGFSTDTQYF. The CDR3 nucleotides are TGTGCCAGCAGTTTACCTAGCGGGGGCTTCAGCACAGATACGCAGTATTTT.

The chain couples TRBV24-1 to TRBJ2-2; D unresolved. This CDR3 has 13 residues. CDR1 is KGHDR, CDR2 SFDVKD, per germline. The V gene lost 7 bases and the J gene lost 1 base, with 6 bases spanning the gap. CDR3 bases: TGTGCCACCAGCTCCGGGAACACCGGGGAGCTGTTTTTT. Its translation is CATSSGNTGELFF.

This clonotype appeared many times. CDR3 nucleotides: TGTGCCACCGAAAGGGAGGTGAACACTGAAGCTTTCTTT. Protein: CATEREVNTEAFF. The chain carries TRBV6-1 and TRBJ1-1; D gene ambiguous. The germline V and J ends were trimmed by 10 bases and 0 bases, with 12 bases remaining between them. The V gene's germline CDR1 is MNHNS and CDR2 SASEGT. The CDR3 is 13 residues long.

This clonotype was observed at least ten times. J is TRBJ2-7 and V is TRBV28; 8 positions agree with TRBD2. The CDR3 consists of 15 residues. The V gene end was trimmed by 7 bases and the J gene end by 5 bases; junction bases not matched to a gene: 13. Germline lookup yields CDR1 MDHEN and CDR2 SYDVKM. The CDR3 loop is CASNPPQAGADEQYF. CDR3 DNA: TGTGCCAGCAATCCTCCCCAAGCGGGGGCTGACGAGCAGTACTTC. The complete variable domain, with remaining parts taken from reference TRBV28 and TRBJ2-7, reads DVKVTQSSRYLVKRTGEKVFLECVQDMDHENMFWYRQDPGLGLRLIYFSYDVKMKEKGDIPEGYSVSREKKERFSLILESASTNQTSMYLCASNPPQAGADEQYFGPGTRLTVT.

This clonotype was seen repeatedly, ten times or more. This chain connects TRBV30 to TRBJ2-7; D is undetermined. The V end lost 0 bases, the J end lost 4 bases, and 4 bases lay between the germline ends. Germline CDR1 GTSNPN, CDR2 SVGIG (reference sequence). The CDR3 totals 11 residues. The CDR3 DNA follows: TGTGCCTGGAGTGTGGATTACGAGCAGTACTTC. Amino acids: CAWSVDYEQYF.

This clonotype showed up just a few times. This chain uses TRBV30 with TRBJ2-6; D is unresolved. CDR3 size: 17 residues. Deletions cut 4 bases from V and 2 bases from J, with 18 bases between. Germline assignment: CDR1 GTSNPN and CDR2 SVGIG (reference sequence). This chain's CDR3 is CAWTEKKNPAGANVLTF. The CDR3 DNA follows: TGTGCCTGGACAGAGAAGAAAAATCCAGCTGGGGCCAACGTCCTGACTTTC.

In this sample, this clonotype turned up a few times. This could be a read error, since a much larger clone is one nucleotide away. The V and J genes are TRBV19 and TRBJ1-6; no clear D. The CDR3 contains 14 residues. Germline V gene sequence: CDR1 LNHDA, CDR2 SQIVND (reference sequence). Trimming shortened V by 10 bases and J by 8 bases, and 18 bases separated the two germline ends. The CDR3 here is CANRAQVGDSPLHF. The DNA of the CDR3 is TGTGCCAATAGAGCCCAGGTCGGGGATTCACCCCTCCACTTT.

In its sample, this clonotype was seen many times. The V call is TRBV20-1, the J call TRBJ1-2, with TRBD1 matching 8 bases. Germline-derived CDR1 and CDR2 are DFQATT and SNEGSKA (reference sequence). The CDR3 is made up of 14 amino acids. After removal of 2 bases from V and 6 bases from J, the junction contained 8 bases not matched to a gene. The CDR3 DNA sequence: TGCAGTGCTAGAAAGACAGGGGTGGTTGATGGCTACACCTTC. Its translation: CSARKTGVVDGYTF.

This chain connects TRBV6-1 to TRBJ1-1; weak D call: TRBD1 (6 bases). From germline, CDR1 is MNHNS and CDR2 SASEGT. The CDR3 has 13 residues. V lost 5 bases and J 7 bases, leaving 14 bases between the germline ends. In DNA, the CDR3 is TGTGCCAGCAGTACGCAGGGGCGGGGTGAAGCTTTCTTT. Residues: CASSTQGRGEAFF.

This clonotype showed up many times. The chain links TRBV7-6 to TRBJ1-1; D unclear. The germline CDR1 and CDR2 sequences are SGHVS and FNYEAQ. V was pared by 5 bases and J by 2 bases, with 9 bases between. The CDR3 is made up of 13 amino acids. The CDR3: CASSQTINTEAFF. CDR3 sequence (DNA): TGTGCCAGCAGCCAAACTATTAACACTGAAGCTTTCTTT. Full variable domain (remainder filled in from reference TRBV7-6 and TRBJ1-1): GAGVSQSPRYKVTKRGQDVALRCDPISGHVSLYWYRQALGQGPEFLTYFNYEAQQDKSGLPNDRFSAERPEGSISTLTIQRTEQRDSAMYRCASSQTINTEAFFGQGTRLTVV.

This clonotype was seen a few times. The chain links TRBV6-1 to TRBJ2-1; TRBD1 matches 10 bases. The CDR3 is 15 residues long. Trimming removed 7 bases from V and 6 bases from J; junction bases left unmatched: 9. Germline V gene data show CDR1 as MNHNS and CDR2 as SASEGT. This CDR3 reads CASISADRGVNEQFF. DNA for the CDR3: TGTGCCAGCATATCTGCGGACAGGGGGGTCAATGAGCAGTTCTTC.

This clonotype was recorded at least ten times. The rearrangement joins TRBV5-6 to TRBJ1-1; D perhaps matches TRBD1 (6 bases). V was cut by 4 bases and J by 1 base, with 17 bases left in between. This CDR3 has 16 amino acids. Looked up from germline, CDR1 is SGHDT and CDR2 is YYEEEE. The CDR3 here is CASSPRAGTKNTEAFF. As DNA, the CDR3 is TGTGCCAGCAGCCCCCGAGCCGGGACAAAGAACACTGAAGCTTTCTTT.

This clonotype was observed at least ten times. The rearrangement uses TRBV11-2 and TRBJ2-1; the D is unclear. The CDR3 runs to 16 residues. The V gene's germline CDR1 is SGHAT and CDR2 FQNNGV. V was shortened by 5 bases and J by 8 bases, with 22 bases between the two germline ends. The CDR3 is CASSRWHSLQADEQFF. For the CDR3, the DNA is TGTGCCAGCAGCCGGTGGCACTCACTGCAGGCGGATGAGCAGTTCTTC.

This clonotype appeared a few times. The chain is built from TRBV19 and TRBJ2-7; 11 bases match TRBD1. V gave up 4 bases and J gave up 5 bases; unmatched junction bases: 10. Germline V gene sequence: CDR1 LNHDA, CDR2 SQIVND (reference sequence). The length of the CDR3 is 16 residues. The DNA for the CDR3 is TGTGCCAGTAGTAAACAGCTCGGACAGGGGGCGAACGAGCAGTACTTC. As protein: CASSKQLGQGANEQYF.

This clonotype was detected many times. The J gene is TRBJ2-1, the V gene TRBV7-3; 9 bases match TRBD2. Germline V CDR1 and CDR2: SGHTA, FQGTGA. CDR3 length: 15 amino acids. The ends lost 2 bases at V and 8 bases at J; junction bases unmatched: 7. CDR3 bases: TGTGCCAGCAGCTTACGGCGGGAGGGCCGGGATGAGCAGTTCTTC. This encodes CASSLRREGRDEQFF.

The chain combines TRBV18 with TRBJ1-4, with a weak D call TRBD1 (5 bases). CDR1 is KGHSH and CDR2 is LQKENI in the germline V gene. This CDR3 has 15 amino acids. V was shortened by 3 bases and J by 8 bases, with 16 bases between the two germline ends. The CDR3 here is CASSPAAGLDEKLFF. CDR3 DNA: TGTGCCAGCTCACCGGCAGCAGGGCTCGACGAAAAACTGTTTTTT. Together with reference TRBV18 and TRBJ1-4, the CDR3 gives the full variable domain: NAGVMQNPRHLVRRRGQEARLRCSPMKGHSHVYWYRQLPEEGLKFMVYLQKENIIDESGMPKERFSAEFPKEGPSILRIQQVVRGDSAAYFCASSPAAGLDEKLFFGSGTQLSVL.

This clonotype showed up many times. The rearrangement links TRBV6-6 to TRBJ2-5; a weak D match, TRBD1 (6 bases). The V gene's germline CDR1 is MNHNY and CDR2 SVGAGI (reference sequence). The CDR3 sequence is 14 residues long. Trimming removed 2 bases from V and 5 bases from J, with 12 bases in between. The CDR3 region has the DNA TGTGCCAGCAGTTACGACAGGAGACTGGAGACCCAGTACTTC. The encoded protein is CASSYDRRLETQYF.

This clonotype occurred a few times. The chain couples TRBV19 to TRBJ1-6, with D possibly matching TRBD1 (5 bases). From germline, CDR1 is LNHDA and CDR2 SQIVND (reference sequence). The CDR3 has 13 amino acids. V shed 8 bases and J shed 10 bases, with 15 bases lying between them. CDR3 nucleotide sequence: TGTGCCAGTTGCCGGGACCCAAGGTCACCCCTCCACTTT. Translation gives CASCRDPRSPLHF.

The sample holds one count of this clonotype. The chain uses TRBV7-2 and TRBJ2-3; 8 bases line up with TRBD2. Germline V lookup: CDR1 SGHTA, CDR2 FQGNSA. This CDR3 contains 17 residues. Trimming at V came to 5 bases and at J to 3 bases, leaving 13 bases not matched to a gene. The CDR3 here is CASSPRWVAGITDTQYF. The DNA of the CDR3 is TGTGCCAGCAGCCCCCGTTGGGTAGCGGGGATTACAGATACGCAGTATTTT. The whole variable domain, filled in from reference TRBV7-2 and TRBJ2-3, reads GAGVSQSPSNKVTEKGKDVELRCDPISGHTALYWYRQSLGQGLEFLIYFQGNSAPDKSGLPSDRFSAERTGGSVSTLTIQRTQQEDSAVYLCASSPRWVAGITDTQYFGPGTRLTVL.

This clonotype was picked up many times. This rearrangement joins TRBV29-1 to TRBJ2-3, with TRBD2 identical over 10 bases. Germline assignment: CDR1 SQVTM and CDR2 ANQGSEA. This CDR3 has 15 amino acids. Unmatched junction bases numbered 10, after V lost 6 bases and J lost 4 bases. CDR3 region: CSVTWSLAGADTQYF. The CDR3 bases are TGCAGCGTCACTTGGAGTCTAGCGGGAGCAGATACGCAGTATTTT.

This clonotype was counted ten times or more. The rearrangement uses TRBV2 and TRBJ2-5; D not certain. The V end lost 2 bases, the J end lost 3 bases, and 7 bases lay between the germline ends. Per the germline V gene, CDR1 is SNHLY and CDR2 is FYNNEI. CDR3 length: 13 amino acids. CDR3 protein: CASSEWGKETQYF. CDR3 sequence (DNA): TGTGCCAGCAGTGAATGGGGAAAAGAGACCCAGTACTTC. Combining the CDR3 with reference TRBV2 and TRBJ2-5 gives the whole variable domain EPEVTQTPSHQVTQMGQEVILRCVPISNHLYFYWYRQILGQKVEFLVSFYNNEISEKSEIFDDQFSVERPDGSNFTLKIRSTKLEDSAMYFCASSEWGKETQYFGPGTRLLVL.

This clonotype was observed many times. The chain combines TRBV29-1 with TRBJ1-2, with D possibly TRBD1 on 6 matching bases. Trimming left V 7 bases short and J 12 bases short, with 15 bases between. Per germline, CDR1 SQVTM and CDR2 ANQGSEA. The CDR3 runs to 10 residues. DNA of the CDR3: TGCAGCGCTGGGGACATGGAGGACACCTTC. This sequence encodes CSAGDMEDTF.